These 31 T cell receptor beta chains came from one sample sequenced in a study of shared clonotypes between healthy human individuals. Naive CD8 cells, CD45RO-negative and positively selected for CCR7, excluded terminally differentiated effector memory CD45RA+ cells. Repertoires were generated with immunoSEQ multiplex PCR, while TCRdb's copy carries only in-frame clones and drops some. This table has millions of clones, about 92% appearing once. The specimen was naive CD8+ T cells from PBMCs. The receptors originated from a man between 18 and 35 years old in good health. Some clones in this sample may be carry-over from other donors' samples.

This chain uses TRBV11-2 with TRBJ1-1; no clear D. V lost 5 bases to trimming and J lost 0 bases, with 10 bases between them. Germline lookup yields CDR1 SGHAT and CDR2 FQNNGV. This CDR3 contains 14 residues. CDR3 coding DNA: TGTGCCAGCAGCCTAATGGGAGTGAACACTGAAGCTTTCTTT. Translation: CASSLMGVNTEAFF.

The CDR3 region is CASSFSGGEQFF. The CDR3 bases are TGTGCCAGCAGCTTCTCTGGCGGTGAGCAGTTCTTC. The chain carries TRBV7-6 and TRBJ2-1; no clear D. The CDR3 spans 12 residues. Germline-derived CDR1 and CDR2 are SGHVS and FNYEAQ. V lost 3 bases and J 9 bases, leaving 9 bases between the germline ends.

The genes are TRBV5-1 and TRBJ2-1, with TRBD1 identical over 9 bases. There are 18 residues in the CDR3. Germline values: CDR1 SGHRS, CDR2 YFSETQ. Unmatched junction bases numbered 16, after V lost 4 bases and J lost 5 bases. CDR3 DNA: TGCGCCAGCAGCGAATGGACAGGGGCCCGCCGGAGACACAATGAGCAGTTCTTC. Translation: CASSEWTGARRRHNEQFF.

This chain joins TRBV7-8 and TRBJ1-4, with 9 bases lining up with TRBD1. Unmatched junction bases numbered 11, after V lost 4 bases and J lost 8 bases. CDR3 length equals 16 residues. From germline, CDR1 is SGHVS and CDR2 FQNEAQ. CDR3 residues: CASSSTPGQGGEKLFF. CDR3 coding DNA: TGTGCCAGCAGCTCCACCCCGGGACAGGGTGGGGAAAAACTGTTTTTT. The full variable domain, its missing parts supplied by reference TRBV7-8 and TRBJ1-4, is GAGVSQSPRYKVAKRGQDVALRCDPISGHVSLFWYQQALGQGPEFLTYFQNEAQLDKSGLPSDRFFAERPEGSVSTLKIQRTQQEDSAVYLCASSSTPGQGGEKLFFGSGTQLSVL.

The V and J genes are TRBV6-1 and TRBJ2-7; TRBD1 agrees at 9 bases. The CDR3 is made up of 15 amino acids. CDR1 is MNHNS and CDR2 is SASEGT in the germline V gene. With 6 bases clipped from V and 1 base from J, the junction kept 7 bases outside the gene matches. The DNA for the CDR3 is TGTGCCAGCAGCCGGGGGACAGGGAGATCCTACGAGCAGTACTTC. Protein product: CASSRGTGRSYEQYF.

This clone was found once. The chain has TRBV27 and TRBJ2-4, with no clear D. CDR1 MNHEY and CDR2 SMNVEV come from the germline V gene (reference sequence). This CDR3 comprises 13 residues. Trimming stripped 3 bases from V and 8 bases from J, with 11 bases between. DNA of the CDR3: TGTGCCAGCAGTTTCGCAGCCTGGGACATTCAGTACTTC. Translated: CASSFAAWDIQYF.

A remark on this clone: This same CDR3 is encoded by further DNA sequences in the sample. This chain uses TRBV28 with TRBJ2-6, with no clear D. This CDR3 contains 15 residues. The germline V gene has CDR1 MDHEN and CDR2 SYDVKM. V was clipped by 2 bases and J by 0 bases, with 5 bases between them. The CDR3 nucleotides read TGTGCCAGCAGTTTAGCTCCCTCTGGGGCCAACGTCCTGACTTTC. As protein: CASSLAPSGANVLTF. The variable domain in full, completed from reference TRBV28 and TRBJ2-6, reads DVKVTQSSRYLVKRTGEKVFLECVQDMDHENMFWYRQDPGLGLRLIYFSYDVKMKEKGDIPEGYSVSREKKERFSLILESASTNQTSMYLCASSLAPSGANVLTFGAGSRLTVL.

The CDR3 DNA sequence: TGTGCCAGCAGCTTATCCCTAGCGGGAGGGCTAAGCACAGATACGCAGTATTTT. This translates into CASSLSLAGGLSTDTQYF. This chain links TRBV7-9 with TRBJ2-3; 12 nucleotides line up with TRBD2. The length of the CDR3 is 18 residues. Unmatched junction bases numbered 6, after V lost 2 bases and J lost 0 bases. The germline CDR1 and CDR2 sequences are SEHNR and FQNEAQ (reference sequence).

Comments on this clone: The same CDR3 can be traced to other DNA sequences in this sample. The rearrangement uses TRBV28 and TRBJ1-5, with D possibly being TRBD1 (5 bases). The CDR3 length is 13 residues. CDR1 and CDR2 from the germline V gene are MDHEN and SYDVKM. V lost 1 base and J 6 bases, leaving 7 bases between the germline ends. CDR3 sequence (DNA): TGTGCCAGCAGTTTATTAGGGGCTCAGCCCCAGCATTTT. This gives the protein CASSLLGAQPQHF.

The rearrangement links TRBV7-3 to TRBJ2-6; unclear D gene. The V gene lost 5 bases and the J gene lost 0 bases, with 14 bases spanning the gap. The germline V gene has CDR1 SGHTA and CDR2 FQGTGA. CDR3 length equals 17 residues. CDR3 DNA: TGTGCCAGCAGCGTAGACACGATAAGCTCTGGGGCCAACGTCCTGACTTTC. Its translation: CASSVDTISSGANVLTF. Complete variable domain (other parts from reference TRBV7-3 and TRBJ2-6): GAGVSQTPSNKVTEKGKYVELRCDPISGHTALYWYRQSLGQGPEFLIYFQGTGAADDSGLPNDRFFAVRPEGSVSTLKIQRTERGDSAVYLCASSVDTISSGANVLTFGAGSRLTVL.

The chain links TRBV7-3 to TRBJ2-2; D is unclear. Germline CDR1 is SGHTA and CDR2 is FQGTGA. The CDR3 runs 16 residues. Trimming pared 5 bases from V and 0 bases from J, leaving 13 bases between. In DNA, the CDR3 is TGTGCCAGCAGCCCCCGTGAAGGGCCGAACACCGGGGAGCTGTTTTTT. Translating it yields CASSPREGPNTGELFF.

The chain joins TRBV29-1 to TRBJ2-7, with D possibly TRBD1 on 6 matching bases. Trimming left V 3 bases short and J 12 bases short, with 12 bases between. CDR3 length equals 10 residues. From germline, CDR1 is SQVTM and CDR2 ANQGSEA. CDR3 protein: CSVEQTGRYF. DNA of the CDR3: TGCAGCGTTGAGCAGACAGGTCGGTACTTC.

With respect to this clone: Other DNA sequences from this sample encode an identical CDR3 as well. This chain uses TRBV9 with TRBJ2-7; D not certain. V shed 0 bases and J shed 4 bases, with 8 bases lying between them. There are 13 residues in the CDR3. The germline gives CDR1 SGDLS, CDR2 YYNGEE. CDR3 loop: CASSVADGYEQYF. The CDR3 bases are TGTGCCAGCAGCGTAGCTGACGGATACGAGCAGTACTTC.

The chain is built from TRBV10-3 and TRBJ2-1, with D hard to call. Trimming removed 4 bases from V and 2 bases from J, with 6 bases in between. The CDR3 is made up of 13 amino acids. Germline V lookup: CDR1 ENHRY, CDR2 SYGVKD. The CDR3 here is CAISVTAYNEQFF. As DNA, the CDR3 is TGTGCCATCAGTGTTACAGCCTACAATGAGCAGTTCTTC.

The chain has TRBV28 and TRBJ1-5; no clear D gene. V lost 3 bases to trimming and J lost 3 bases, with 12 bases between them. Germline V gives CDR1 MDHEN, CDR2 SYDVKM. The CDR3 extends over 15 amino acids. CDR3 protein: CASSLGSANNQPQHF. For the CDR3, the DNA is TGTGCCAGCAGTTTGGGGTCAGCAAACAATCAGCCCCAGCATTTT.

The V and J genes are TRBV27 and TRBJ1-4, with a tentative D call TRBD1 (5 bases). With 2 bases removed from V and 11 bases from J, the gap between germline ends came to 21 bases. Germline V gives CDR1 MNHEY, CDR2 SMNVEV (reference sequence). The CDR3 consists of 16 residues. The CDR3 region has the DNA TGTGCCAGCAGTTTACTCTCCGGGGCGGTCGGGGGGAAACTGTTTTTT. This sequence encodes CASSLLSGAVGGKLFF. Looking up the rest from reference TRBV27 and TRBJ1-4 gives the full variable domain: EAQVTQNPRYLITVTGKKLTVTCSQNMNHEYMSWYRQDPGLGLRQIYYSMNVEVTDKGDVPEGYKVSRKEKRNFPLILESPSPNQTSLYFCASSLLSGAVGGKLFFGSGTQLSVL.

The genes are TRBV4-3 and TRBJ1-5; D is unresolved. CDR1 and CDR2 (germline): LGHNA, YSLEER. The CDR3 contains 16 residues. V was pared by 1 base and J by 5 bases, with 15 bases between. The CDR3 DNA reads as TGCGCCAGCAGCCAAGTGTTGGACCTTCGGGATCAGCCCCAGCATTTT. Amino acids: CASSQVLDLRDQPQHF.

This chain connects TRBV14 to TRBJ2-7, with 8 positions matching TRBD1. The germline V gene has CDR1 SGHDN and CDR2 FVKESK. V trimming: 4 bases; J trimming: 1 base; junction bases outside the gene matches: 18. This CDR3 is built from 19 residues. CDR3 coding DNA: TGTGCCAGCAGCCCCCGGATTGGACAGGGCGTCTTAGTTTCCTACGAGCAGTACTTC. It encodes CASSPRIGQGVLVSYEQYF.

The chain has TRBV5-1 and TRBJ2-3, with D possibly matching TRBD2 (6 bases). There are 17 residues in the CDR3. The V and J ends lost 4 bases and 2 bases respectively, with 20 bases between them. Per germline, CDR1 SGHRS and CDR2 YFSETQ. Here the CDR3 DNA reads TGCGCCAGCAGCCCAAAGCGGGCATCGGCCTCCACAGATACGCAGTATTTT. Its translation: CASSPKRASASTDTQYF.

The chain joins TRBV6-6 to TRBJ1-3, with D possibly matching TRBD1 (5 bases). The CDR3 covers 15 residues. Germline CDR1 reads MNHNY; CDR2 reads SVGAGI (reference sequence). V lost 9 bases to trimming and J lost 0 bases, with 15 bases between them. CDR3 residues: CASSRGNYSGNTIYF. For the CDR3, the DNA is TGTGCCAGTTCTAGGGGAAACTACTCTGGAAACACCATATATTTT.

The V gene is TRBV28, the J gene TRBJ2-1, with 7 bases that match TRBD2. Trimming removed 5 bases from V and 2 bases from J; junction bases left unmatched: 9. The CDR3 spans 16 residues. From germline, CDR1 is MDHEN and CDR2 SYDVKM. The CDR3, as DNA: TGTGCCAGCAGTGCGCCGGGACTACCAACCTACAATGAGCAGTTCTTC. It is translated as CASSAPGLPTYNEQFF.

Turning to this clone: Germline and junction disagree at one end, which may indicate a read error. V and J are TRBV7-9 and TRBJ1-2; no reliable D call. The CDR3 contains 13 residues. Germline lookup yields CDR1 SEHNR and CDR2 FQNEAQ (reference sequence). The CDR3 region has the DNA TGTGCCAGCAGCTTAGGTACCAACTCTGGCTACACCTTC. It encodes CASSLGTNSGYTF.

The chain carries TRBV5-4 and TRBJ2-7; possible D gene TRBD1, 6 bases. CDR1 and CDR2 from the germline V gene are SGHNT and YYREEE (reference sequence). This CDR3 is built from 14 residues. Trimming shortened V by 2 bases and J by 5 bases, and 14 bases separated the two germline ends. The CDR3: CASSFVGGSHEQYF. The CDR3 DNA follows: TGTGCCAGCAGCTTTGTAGGGGGATCCCACGAGCAGTACTTC.

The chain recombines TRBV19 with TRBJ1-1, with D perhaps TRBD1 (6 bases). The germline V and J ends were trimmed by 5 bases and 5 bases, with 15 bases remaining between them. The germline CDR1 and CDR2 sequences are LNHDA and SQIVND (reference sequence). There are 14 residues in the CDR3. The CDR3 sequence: CASSVGGPGTEAFF. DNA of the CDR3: TGTGCCAGTAGTGTCGGGGGGCCGGGTACTGAAGCTTTCTTT.

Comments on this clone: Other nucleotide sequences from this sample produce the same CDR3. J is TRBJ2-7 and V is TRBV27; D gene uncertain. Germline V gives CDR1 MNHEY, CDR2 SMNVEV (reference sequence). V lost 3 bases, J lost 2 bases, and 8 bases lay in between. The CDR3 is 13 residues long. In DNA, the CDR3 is TGTGCCAGCAGTTTGGGTAAAGCCTACGAGCAGTACTTC. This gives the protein CASSLGKAYEQYF.

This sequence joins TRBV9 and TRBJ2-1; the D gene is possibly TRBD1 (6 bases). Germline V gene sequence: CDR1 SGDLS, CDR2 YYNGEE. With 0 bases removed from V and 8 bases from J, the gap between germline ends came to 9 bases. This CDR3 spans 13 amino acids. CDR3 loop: CASSVARGYEQFF. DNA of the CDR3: TGTGCCAGCAGCGTAGCCAGGGGATATGAGCAGTTCTTC.

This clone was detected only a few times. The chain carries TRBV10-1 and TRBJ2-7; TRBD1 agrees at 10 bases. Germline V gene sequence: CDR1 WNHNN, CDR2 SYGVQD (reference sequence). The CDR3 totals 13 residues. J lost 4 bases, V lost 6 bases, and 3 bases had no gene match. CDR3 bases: TGCGCCAGCAGGGGGGACAGGGGTTACGAGCAGTACTTC. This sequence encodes CASRGDRGYEQYF.

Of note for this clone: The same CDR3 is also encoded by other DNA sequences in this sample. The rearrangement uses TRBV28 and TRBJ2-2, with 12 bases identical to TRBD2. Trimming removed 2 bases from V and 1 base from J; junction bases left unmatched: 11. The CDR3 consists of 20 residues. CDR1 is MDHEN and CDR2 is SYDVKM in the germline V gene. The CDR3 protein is CASSLRKTRLAGENTGELFF. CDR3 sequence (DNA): TGTGCCAGCAGTTTACGAAAAACCCGACTAGCGGGGGAGAACACCGGGGAGCTGTTTTTT.

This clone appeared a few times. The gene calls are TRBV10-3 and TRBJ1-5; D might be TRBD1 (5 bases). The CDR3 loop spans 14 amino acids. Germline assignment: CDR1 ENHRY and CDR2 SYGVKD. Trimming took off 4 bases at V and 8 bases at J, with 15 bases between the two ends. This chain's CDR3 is CAISGSTGLEPQHF. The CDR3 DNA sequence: TGTGCCATCAGTGGTTCTACAGGTTTAGAGCCCCAGCATTTT.

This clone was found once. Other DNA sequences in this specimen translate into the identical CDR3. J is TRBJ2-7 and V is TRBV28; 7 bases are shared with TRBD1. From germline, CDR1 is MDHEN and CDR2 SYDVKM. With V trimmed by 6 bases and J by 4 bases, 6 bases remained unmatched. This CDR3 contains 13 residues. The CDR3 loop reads CASRRDREYEQYF. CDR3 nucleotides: TGTGCCAGCAGAAGGGACAGAGAATACGAGCAGTACTTC.

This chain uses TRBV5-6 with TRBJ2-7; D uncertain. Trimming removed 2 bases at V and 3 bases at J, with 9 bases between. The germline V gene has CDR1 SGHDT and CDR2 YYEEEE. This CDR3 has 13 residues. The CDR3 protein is CASSFGLIYEQYF. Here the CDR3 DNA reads TGTGCCAGCAGCTTCGGGCTTATCTACGAGCAGTACTTC.